This T cell receptor (beta chain) was observed in a study of breast tumors, draining lymph nodes, adjacent tissues. Each CDR3 protein gets one entry after TCRdb re-called the multiplex PCR reads with MiXCR. Among some 150,000 distinct CDR3 sequences listed, more than 25% were seen once. This clonotype was seen at least ten times. The antigen is unknown. The lymph nodes were axillary draining lymph nodes from breast cancer patients. With 0 bases removed from V and 1 base from J, the gap between germline ends came to 2 bases. Germline V CDR1 and CDR2: GTSNPN, SVGIG (reference sequence). The CDR3 runs 12 residues. The study's findings and limits: Tumor and nontumor repertoires were significantly more similar in luminal-like than in basal-like breast cancer. The lymph node origin of tumor T cells was framed as consistent with a hypothesis, not demonstrated.

This chain uses TRBV30 with TRBJ2-3; unclear D gene. The source of this sequence is a female donor with breast cancer. Some clones in this sample may be carry-over from other donors' samples. The sample comprised axillary lymph node tissue. CDR3 sequence (DNA): TGTGCCTGGAGTGTAGGCACAGATACGCAGTATTTT. It yields the protein CAWSVGTDTQYF.